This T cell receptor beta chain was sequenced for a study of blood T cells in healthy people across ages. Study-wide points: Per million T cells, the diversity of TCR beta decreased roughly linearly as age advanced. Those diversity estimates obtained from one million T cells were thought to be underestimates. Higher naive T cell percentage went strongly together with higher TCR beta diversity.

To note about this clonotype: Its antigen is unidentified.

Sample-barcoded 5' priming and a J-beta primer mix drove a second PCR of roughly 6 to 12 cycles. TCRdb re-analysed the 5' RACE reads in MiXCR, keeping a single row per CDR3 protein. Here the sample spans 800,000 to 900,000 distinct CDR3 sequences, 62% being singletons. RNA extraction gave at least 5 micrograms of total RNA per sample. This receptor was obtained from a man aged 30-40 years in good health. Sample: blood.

The CDR3 bases are TGTGCCACCAGTTTATCCCTCCAACCGGGACAGATGTACACCGGGGAGCTGTTTTTT. Protein: CATSLSLQPGQMYTGELFF. This chain uses TRBV24-1 with TRBJ2-2, with 7 bases lining up with TRBD1. This CDR3 spans 19 amino acids. Germline CDR1 and CDR2: KGHDR and SFDVKD. V trimming: 6 bases; J trimming: 3 bases; junction bases outside the gene matches: 18.